The clone carrying this T cell receptor beta chain was counted ten times or more. TCRdb independently ran MiXCR on the 5' RACE reads; one entry per CDR3 protein. The sample includes about 360,000 distinct CDR3 sequences, 20% to 25% seen only once; the top ten take about an eighth. V was trimmed by 2 bases and J by 0 bases, leaving 8 bases between them. The CDR3 loop spans 14 amino acids. The data derive from a study of CD8 T cells in ankylosing spondylitis. The receptor's source is a male donor with ankylosing spondylitis or in good health (not recorded which). The genes are TRBV12-3 or TRBV12-4 and TRBJ2-7; D unclear. Sequencing was carried out using blood, either unsorted or a sorted T cell fraction (not recorded which). CDR3 residues: CASSLTAVSYEQYF. Here the CDR3 DNA reads TGTGCCAGCAGTTTAACGGCAGTCTCCTACGAGCAGTACTTC.